This T cell receptor beta chain is from a study of blood T cell repertoires in COVID-19. CDR1 and CDR2 (germline): MNHEY, SVGAGI. V dropped 5 bases and J dropped 2; count of bases not matched to a gene: 6. This CDR3 contains 15 residues. Method: immunoSEQ multiplex PCR; TCRdb's copy keeps in-frame clones and lacks some. The table includes 300,000 to 350,000 clones, 87% detected once. The V gene is TRBV6-5, the J gene TRBJ1-5; 7 positions match TRBD1. What was sequenced was peripheral blood. This clonotype was sampled from a man between 18 and 29 years old with active or convalescent COVID-19. DNA of the CDR3: TGTGCCAGCAGTCTTCACAGGGGTGGCAATCAGCCCCAGCATTTT. It is translated as CASSLHRGGNQPQHF.